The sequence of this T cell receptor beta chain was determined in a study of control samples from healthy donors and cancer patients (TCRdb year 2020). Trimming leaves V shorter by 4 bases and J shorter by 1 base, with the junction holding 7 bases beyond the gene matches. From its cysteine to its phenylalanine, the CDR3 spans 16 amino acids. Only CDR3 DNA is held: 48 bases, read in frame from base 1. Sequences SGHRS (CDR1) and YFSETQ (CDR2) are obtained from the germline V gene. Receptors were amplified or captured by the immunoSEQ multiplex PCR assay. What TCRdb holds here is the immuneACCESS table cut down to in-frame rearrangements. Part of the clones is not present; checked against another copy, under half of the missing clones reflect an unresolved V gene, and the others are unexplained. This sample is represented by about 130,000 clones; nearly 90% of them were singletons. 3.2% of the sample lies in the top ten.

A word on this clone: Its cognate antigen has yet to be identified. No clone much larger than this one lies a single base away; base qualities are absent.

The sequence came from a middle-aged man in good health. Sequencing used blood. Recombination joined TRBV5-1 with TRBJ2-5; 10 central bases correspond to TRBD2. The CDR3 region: CASSPLLAGTQETQYF. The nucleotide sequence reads TGCGCCAGCAGCCCCCTACTAGCGGGGACCCAAGAGACCCAGTACTTC.